Below are 20 T cell receptor beta chains sequenced from a single sample in a study of cytomegalovirus exposure and HLA in healthy donors. In the PCR, 60 Vbeta and 13 Jbeta primers were used. Libraries were prepared by immunoSEQ multiplex PCR; TCRdb keeps only in-frame clonotypes and omits some of them. The repertoire has 150,000 to 200,000 clones, about two thirds of them found once; the top ten carry 2.8%. Sequencing input: PBMCs. The receptors were gathered from a young woman in good health and CMV-seronegative.

The gene calls are TRBV14 and TRBJ2-1; a weak D match, TRBD2 (6 bases). V dropped 3 bases and J dropped 7 bases, with 19 bases sitting between them. Germline V gene data show CDR1 as SGHDN and CDR2 as FVKESK. The CDR3 length is 16 residues. CDR3 sequence: CASSQSRGLRSNEQFF. The CDR3 DNA reads as TGTGCCAGCAGCCAGTCGAGGGGACTCCGCTCGAATGAGCAGTTCTTC.

This chain joins TRBV5-5 and TRBJ1-1; 7 positions agree with TRBD1. CDR1 is SGHKS and CDR2 is YYEKEE in the germline V gene (reference sequence). There are 14 residues in the CDR3. J lost 0 bases, V lost 3 bases, and 2 bases had no gene match. The DNA for the CDR3 is TGTGCCAGCAGCTCGGGACAGTTGAACACTGAAGCTTTCTTT. It translates to CASSSGQLNTEAFF.

This chain connects TRBV5-6 to TRBJ2-1, with D perhaps matching TRBD2 (6 bases). Germline CDR1 SGHDT, CDR2 YYEEEE. Deletions cut 0 bases from V and 7 bases from J, with 14 bases between. The CDR3 consists of 15 residues. The CDR3 nucleotides are TGTGCCAGCAGCTTGGTGGAGGGAAGAAAAAATGAGCAGTTCTTC. As protein: CASSLVEGRKNEQFF.

The V call is TRBV7-3, the J call TRBJ1-1; 9 bases fit TRBD1. The CDR3 totals 14 residues. Losses at the gene ends were 5 bases for V and 6 bases for J; bases not matched to a gene: 7. The germline CDR1 and CDR2 sequences are SGHTA and FQGTGA. The CDR3 spells CASSITGGDPEAFF. The DNA for the CDR3 is TGTGCCAGCAGCATTACAGGGGGCGACCCTGAAGCTTTCTTT. Full variable domain (rest looked up from reference TRBV7-3 and TRBJ1-1): GAGVSQTPSNKVTEKGKYVELRCDPISGHTALYWYRQSLGQGPEFLIYFQGTGAADDSGLPNDRFFAVRPEGSVSTLKIQRTERGDSAVYLCASSITGGDPEAFFGQGTRLTVV.

In its sample, this clone was seen a few times. The chain employs TRBV7-9 and TRBJ2-3; 7 bases align to TRBD1. The CDR3 length is 15 residues. In germline, CDR1 is SEHNR, CDR2 FQNEAQ (reference sequence). J gave up 3 bases and V 5 bases, and 8 bases lay outside the gene matches. In DNA form, the CDR3 reads TGTGCCAGCAGCCTGGGGACAGCTAGTACAGATACGCAGTATTTT. It codes for CASSLGTASTDTQYF.

The rearrangement uses TRBV28 and TRBJ1-1, with a tentative D call TRBD1 (6 bases). The germline CDR1 and CDR2 sequences are MDHEN and SYDVKM. V lost 7 bases and J lost 3, with 15 bases in between. This CDR3 contains 14 residues. In DNA form, the CDR3 reads TGTGCCAGCACCCCCCACAGGGCTGACACTGAAGCTTTCTTT. Its translation: CASTPHRADTEAFF. Drawing the rest from reference TRBV28 and TRBJ1-1, the complete variable domain is DVKVTQSSRYLVKRTGEKVFLECVQDMDHENMFWYRQDPGLGLRLIYFSYDVKMKEKGDIPEGYSVSREKKERFSLILESASTNQTSMYLCASTPHRADTEAFFGQGTRLTVV.

The chain employs TRBV13 and TRBJ2-7; 7 nucleotides line up with TRBD1. Germline V gene lookup returns CDR1 PRHDT and CDR2 FYEKMQ (reference sequence). J was trimmed by 4 bases and V by 5 bases; bases with no gene match: 11. This CDR3 contains 15 residues. Here the CDR3 reads CASSPRDSRGYEQYF. In nucleotides, the CDR3 is TGTGCCAGCAGCCCAAGGGACAGCCGAGGTTACGAGCAGTACTTC.

This chain links TRBV9 with TRBJ2-3; D is unclear. Deletions cut 3 bases from V and 7 bases from J, with 18 bases between. The CDR3 runs to 15 residues. The germline V gene encodes CDR1 SGDLS and CDR2 YYNGEE. Here the CDR3 DNA reads TGTGCCAGCAGCGCGCGACCTACCGAGGTGAATACGCAGTATTTT. It codes for CASSARPTEVNTQYF. The full variable domain, completed using reference TRBV9 and TRBJ2-3, is DSGVTQTPKHLITATGQRVTLRCSPRSGDLSVYWYQQSLDQGLQFLIQYYNGEERAKGNILERFSAQQFPDLHSELNLSSLELGDSALYFCASSARPTEVNTQYFGPGTRLTVL.

V is TRBV9 and J is TRBJ1-1; 10 nucleotides agree with TRBD1. J gave up 4 bases and V 4 bases, and 4 bases lay outside the gene matches. The CDR3 length is 14 residues. Germline V gene lookup returns CDR1 SGDLS and CDR2 YYNGEE. CDR3 bases: TGTGCCAGCAGCTCAGGACAGGGGGGCACTGAAGCTTTCTTT. Its translation: CASSSGQGGTEAFF.

The V and J genes are TRBV7-3 and TRBJ2-1, with 10 bases that match TRBD2. From germline, CDR1 is SGHTA and CDR2 FQGTGA. CDR3 length equals 15 residues. After removal of 2 bases from V and 6 bases from J, the junction contained 4 bases not matched to a gene. The DNA of the CDR3 is TGTGCCAGCAGCTTACTAGCGGGAGCAACCAATGAGCAGTTCTTC. Its protein is CASSLLAGATNEQFF.

The CDR3 sequence: CASTPRGRDYEQYF. The CDR3 region has the DNA TGTGCCAGCACCCCCAGAGGCAGGGACTACGAGCAGTACTTC. V usage is TRBV2 and J usage is TRBJ2-7; D might be TRBD1 (5 bases). This CDR3 has 14 amino acids. From germline, CDR1 is SNHLY and CDR2 FYNNEI. Trimming shortened V by 7 bases and J by 3 bases, and 16 bases separated the two germline ends.

The chain uses TRBV29-1 and TRBJ2-3, with TRBD1 identical over 7 bases. Trimming cost V 3 bases and J 3 bases; bases outside gene matches: 6. Germline CDR1 SQVTM, CDR2 ANQGSEA. The CDR3 loop spans 14 amino acids. CDR3 nucleotide sequence: TGCAGCGTTGATGGGGCAGGGGGAACAGATACGCAGTATTTT. Translation gives CSVDGAGGTDTQYF.

The V and J genes are TRBV18 and TRBJ2-7, with 13 bases aligning to TRBD2. The CDR3 consists of 16 residues. V gave up 1 base and J gave up 3 bases; unmatched junction bases: 3. Germline-derived CDR1 and CDR2 are KGHSH and LQKENI. CDR3 residues: CASSPQRTSGSYEQYF. DNA for the CDR3: TGTGCCAGCTCACCACAAAGGACTAGCGGGAGCTACGAGCAGTACTTC. Full variable domain (missing parts from reference TRBV18 and TRBJ2-7): NAGVMQNPRHLVRRRGQEARLRCSPMKGHSHVYWYRQLPEEGLKFMVYLQKENIIDESGMPKERFSAEFPKEGPSILRIQQVVRGDSAAYFCASSPQRTSGSYEQYFGPGTRLTVT.

The gene calls are TRBV11-1 and TRBJ2-7; the D gene is possibly TRBD1 (6 bases). CDR3 size: 15 residues. Germline CDR1 and CDR2: SGHAT and FQDESV (reference sequence). The V gene lost 5 bases and the J gene lost 3 bases, with 17 bases spanning the gap. Here the CDR3 DNA reads TGTGCCAGCAGCAATTTCGGGACATCTGACTACGAGCAGTACTTC. The encoded protein is CASSNFGTSDYEQYF.

This sequence joins TRBV6-5 and TRBJ1-1; D perhaps matches TRBD1 (5 bases). The CDR3 loop spans 13 amino acids. Trimming took 2 bases from V and 5 from J, leaving 9 bases between them. The germline gives CDR1 MNHEY, CDR2 SVGAGI. The CDR3 here is CASSYQGMTEAFF. Here the CDR3 DNA reads TGTGCCAGCAGTTACCAGGGAATGACTGAAGCTTTCTTT.

This clone was seen a handful of times. The CDR3 is CASSQGTGDADTQYF. The CDR3 region has the DNA TGTGCCAGCAGCCAAGGGACAGGGGATGCAGATACGCAGTATTTT. The V gene is TRBV11-1, the J gene TRBJ2-3; 10 bases fit TRBD1. The CDR3 contains 15 residues. Trimming cost V 5 bases and J 4 bases; bases outside gene matches: 6. Germline lookup yields CDR1 SGHAT and CDR2 FQDESV (reference sequence).

V is TRBV29-1 and J is TRBJ2-5, with 10 bases aligning to TRBD2. After removal of 6 bases from V and 2 bases from J, the junction contained 9 bases not matched to a gene. Germline loops: CDR1 SQVTM, CDR2 ANQGSEA. This CDR3 contains 15 residues. The CDR3 loop reads CSVGWTSGVQETQYF. The CDR3 nucleotides read TGCAGCGTGGGATGGACTAGCGGCGTACAAGAGACCCAGTACTTC.

The CDR3, as DNA: TGTGCCAGCAACCTACGGAGGGGAACAACCTATGGCTACACCTTC. Amino acids: CASNLRRGTTYGYTF. The rearrangement joins TRBV2 to TRBJ1-2, with a tentative D call TRBD1 (5 bases). Germline CDR1 is SNHLY and CDR2 is FYNNEI. V was cut by 7 bases and J by 4 bases, with 19 bases left in between. The CDR3 extends over 15 amino acids. The variable domain in full, completed from reference TRBV2 and TRBJ1-2, reads EPEVTQTPSHQVTQMGQEVILRCVPISNHLYFYWYRQILGQKVEFLVSFYNNEISEKSEIFDDQFSVERPDGSNFTLKIRSTKLEDSAMYFCASNLRRGTTYGYTFGSGTRLTVV.

This chain joins TRBV25-1 and TRBJ2-2, with 7 bases matching TRBD1. The CDR3 has 16 amino acids. The V gene end was trimmed by 4 bases and the J gene end by 0 bases; junction bases not matched to a gene: 5. Per the germline V gene, CDR1 is MGHDK and CDR2 is SYGVNS. The CDR3 DNA reads TGTGCCAGCAGTGCCCCCGGGACAGCGAACACCGGGGAGCTGTTTTTT. Residues: CASSAPGTANTGELFF. The entire variable domain, with the rest obtained from reference TRBV25-1 and TRBJ2-2, is as follows: EADIYQTPRYLVIGTGKKITLECSQTMGHDKMYWYQQDPGMELHLIHYSYGVNSTEKGDLSSESTVSRIRTEHFPLTLESARPSHTSQYLCASSAPGTANTGELFFGEGSRLTVL.

This clone was observed once. This chain connects TRBV29-1 to TRBJ2-2, with 14 positions matching TRBD2. Germline CDR1 SQVTM, CDR2 ANQGSEA. This CDR3 has 17 amino acids. V lost 4 bases to trimming and J lost 5 bases; unmatched junction nucleotides: 9. This CDR3 is CSVGTSGGSRGTGELFF. The CDR3 DNA is TGCAGCGTTGGGACTAGCGGGGGGAGTAGGGGAACCGGGGAGCTGTTTTTT.